The 32 T cell receptor beta chains listed next were all sequenced from one sample in a study of T cell responses to AZD1222 COVID-19 vaccine. Only in-frame clones appear in the TCRdb table, and some are missing; sequencing was by immunoSEQ multiplex PCR. The sample holds about 120,000 clones, approximately 85% seen once. This specimen was peripheral blood, taken on day 0 of MenACWY control vaccination. The source is an adult in good health.

This clone was recorded once. V usage is TRBV9 and J usage is TRBJ2-2; TRBD2 aligns across 8 bases. Germline-derived CDR1 and CDR2 are SGDLS and YYNGEE. The CDR3 runs 16 residues. V lost 0 bases and J lost 6; bases outside the gene matches: 7. CDR3 residues: CASSVVAGGYPGELFF. The DNA for the CDR3 is TGTGCCAGCAGCGTAGTGGCGGGGGGCTACCCCGGGGAGCTGTTTTTT.

This clone was seen only once. The V gene is TRBV7-2, the J gene TRBJ2-5; the D gene could be TRBD1 or TRBD2 (5 bases each). The V gene's germline CDR1 is SGHTA and CDR2 FQGNSA. V lost 1 base and J lost 8, with 20 bases in between. The CDR3 covers 16 residues. The CDR3 region is CASSLVSQGRPNTQYF. The CDR3 DNA sequence: TGTGCCAGCAGCTTAGTGAGCCAGGGACGTCCAAATACCCAGTACTTC.

This rearrangement joins TRBV3-1 (or the pseudogene TRBV3-2) to TRBJ2-5, with a possible D match to TRBD2 (5 bases). Germline V gene sequence: CDR1 LGHDT, CDR2 YNNKEL (reference sequence). There are 17 residues in the CDR3. V lost 0 bases, J lost 1 base, and 15 bases lay in between. The CDR3 protein is CASSQDLRTGIQETQYF. CDR3 in DNA: TGTGCCAGCAGCCAAGATCTAAGAACGGGGATCCAAGAGACCCAGTACTTC.

The gene calls are TRBV7-2 and TRBJ1-2, with D perhaps TRBD1 (5 bases). The CDR3 sequence is 15 residues long. Germline V gene data show CDR1 as SGHTA and CDR2 as FQGNSA. V dropped 4 bases and J dropped 8 bases, with 20 bases sitting between them. As DNA, the CDR3 is TGTGCCAGCAGCTCCCAACCCCTGGGGGGAGCCGGCTACACCTTC. This gives the protein CASSSQPLGGAGYTF. Full variable domain (remainder filled in from reference TRBV7-2 and TRBJ1-2): GAGVSQSPSNKVTEKGKDVELRCDPISGHTALYWYRQSLGQGLEFLIYFQGNSAPDKSGLPSDRFSAERTGGSVSTLTIQRTQQEDSAVYLCASSSQPLGGAGYTFGSGTRLTVV.

The rearrangement links TRBV7-2 to TRBJ1-6; D not certain. V was shortened by 1 base and J by 11 bases, with 15 bases between the two germline ends. The CDR3 is 15 amino acids. Germline V gene data show CDR1 as SGHTA and CDR2 as FQGNSA. The CDR3 bases are TGTGCCAGCAGCTTAGGGATTGGCACCAAGGCACCCCTCCACTTT. Translated: CASSLGIGTKAPLHF.

V and J are TRBV4-1 and TRBJ2-7, with D tentatively TRBD1 (6 bases). This CDR3 is 16 amino acids long. Germline V gene data show CDR1 as MGHRA and CDR2 as YSYEKL. Deletions cut 0 bases from V and 5 bases from J, with 17 bases between. As DNA, the CDR3 is TGCGCCAGCAGCCAAGAGGGGGCCAGGGAGTTCCACGAGCAGTACTTC. Encoded protein: CASSQEGAREFHEQYF.

The CDR3 DNA follows: TGTGCCAGCAGTTACAACAGGGACGGTGGCTACACCTTC. It is translated as CASSYNRDGGYTF. The chain joins TRBV6-5 to TRBJ1-2; D is possibly TRBD1 (6 bases). Between the trimmed V and J ends, which lost 2 bases and 7 bases, there was a span of 11 bases. The CDR3 is 13 residues long. The germline gives CDR1 MNHEY, CDR2 SVGAGI.

The V and J genes are TRBV5-6 and TRBJ1-6; no clear D. Germline CDR1 is SGHDT and CDR2 is YYEEEE. The CDR3 has 15 amino acids. Trimming removed 0 bases at V and 10 bases at J, with 14 bases between. The CDR3 bases are TGTGCCAGCAGCTTGGACCCGGCGAACACCTCACCCCTCCACTTT. This translates into CASSLDPANTSPLHF.

The genes are TRBV9 and TRBJ2-6; the D is unclear. Germline CDR1 reads SGDLS; CDR2 reads YYNGEE. V lost 1 base, J lost 0 bases, and 5 bases lay in between. The CDR3 spans 15 residues. CDR3: CASSVSDSGANVLTF. The CDR3 bases are TGTGCCAGCAGCGTATCTGACTCTGGGGCCAACGTCCTGACTTTC.

This clone was detected only a few times. CDR3 region: CASSPFLDEKLFF. The DNA of the CDR3 is TGTGCCAGCAGCCCCTTTCTGGACGAAAAACTGTTTTTT. The V and J genes are TRBV11-2 and TRBJ1-4; D gene unclear. This CDR3 contains 13 residues. Trimming pared 5 bases from V and 8 bases from J, leaving 12 bases between. Germline CDR1 and CDR2: SGHAT and FQNNGV.

J is TRBJ2-1 and V is TRBV11-3; D might be TRBD1 or TRBD2, each matching 5 bases. Trimming shortened V by 8 bases and J by 4 bases, and 12 bases separated the two germline ends. Germline V gives CDR1 SGHNT, CDR2 YENEEA. The CDR3 runs 13 residues. This CDR3 is CASLGTEYNEQFF. DNA for the CDR3: TGTGCCAGCCTTGGGACGGAATACAATGAGCAGTTCTTC.

The J gene is TRBJ1-2, the V gene TRBV28, with TRBD1 matching over 8 bases. CDR1 and CDR2 from the germline V gene are MDHEN and SYDVKM. Trimming cost V 6 bases and J 2 bases; bases outside gene matches: 11. This CDR3 contains 16 residues. CDR3 coding DNA: TGTGCCAGCAGCCTCCTTGGACAGGGCCAAAACTATGGCTACACCTTC. This codes for CASSLLGQGQNYGYTF.

This clone was picked up one time. The chain has TRBV6-5 and TRBJ2-7; tentative D call: TRBD1 (5 bases). Trimming left V 7 bases short and J 3 bases short, with 13 bases between. Germline V gives CDR1 MNHEY, CDR2 SVGAGI. This CDR3 spans 13 amino acids. As DNA, the CDR3 is TGTGCCAGCAACCGACAGCGTGGCTACGAGCAGTACTTC. Protein: CASNRQRGYEQYF.

CDR3 in DNA: TGTGCCACCAGTGATCCGGGTCCAGGGGCTGGGGCCAACGTCCTGACTTTC. Translated: CATSDPGPGAGANVLTF. The chain recombines TRBV24-1 with TRBJ2-6, with D perhaps TRBD1 (6 bases). The germline V and J ends were trimmed by 3 bases and 2 bases, with 13 bases remaining between them. This CDR3 contains 17 residues. Germline V gives CDR1 KGHDR, CDR2 SFDVKD.

The rearrangement uses TRBV28 and TRBJ2-7; a possible D gene is TRBD2 (6 bases). This CDR3 is 12 amino acids long. With 6 bases removed from V and 1 base from J, the gap between germline ends came to 7 bases. The germline CDR1 and CDR2 sequences are MDHEN and SYDVKM. The CDR3 region is CASSGGSYEQYF. CDR3 nucleotides: TGTGCCAGCAGCGGGGGTTCCTACGAGCAGTACTTC.

This chain joins TRBV7-9 and TRBJ2-5; D ambiguous. The CDR3 sequence is 13 residues long. V was clipped by 7 bases and J by 2 bases, with 11 bases between them. Looked up from germline, CDR1 is SEHNR and CDR2 is FQNEAQ (reference sequence). The CDR3 spells CASTRTEQETQYF. In DNA form, the CDR3 reads TGTGCCAGCACCCGGACGGAGCAAGAGACCCAGTACTTC.

The V gene is TRBV27, the J gene TRBJ1-2; D possibly corresponds to TRBD1 (5 bases). Germline CDR1 reads MNHEY; CDR2 reads SMNVEV (reference sequence). The CDR3 covers 14 residues. V was trimmed by 2 bases and J by 0 bases, leaving 7 bases between them. The CDR3 here is CASSLLGANYGYTF. The CDR3, as DNA: TGTGCCAGCAGTTTACTAGGGGCTAACTATGGCTACACCTTC.

The chain employs TRBV6-2 or TRBV6-3 and TRBJ1-2; the D gene is possibly TRBD1 (6 bases). Germline V gives CDR1 MNHEY, CDR2 SVGEGT. Trimming took off 6 bases at V and 6 bases at J, with 17 bases between the two ends. The CDR3 runs 14 residues. Written as DNA, the CDR3 is TGTGCCAGCAGCTCCAGGGGATTTCTGGATGGCTACACCTTC. It yields the protein CASSSRGFLDGYTF.

This clone has only a few counts. The gene calls are TRBV7-2 and TRBJ1-2; D is unclear. Germline CDR1 and CDR2: SGHTA and FQGNSA. V was pared by 0 bases and J by 5 bases, with 13 bases between. The CDR3 has 15 residues. DNA of the CDR3: TGTGCCAGCAGCTTAGCCCTTCAGGTCCCATATGGCTACACCTTC. Translation: CASSLALQVPYGYTF.

The chain is built from TRBV30 and TRBJ1-4; tentatively, D is TRBD1 (5 bases). The CDR3 is 15 residues long. V lost 3 bases and J lost 5, with 16 bases in between. Per germline, CDR1 GTSNPN and CDR2 SVGIG (reference sequence). The DNA of the CDR3 is TGTGCCTGGAGGGGGCGTAGGGCTCCGAATGAAAAACTGTTTTTT. Translated, it gives CAWRGRRAPNEKLFF.

The chain is built from TRBV7-9 and TRBJ1-2; the D gene is possibly TRBD1 (6 bases). The V end lost 5 bases, the J end lost 2 bases, and 18 bases lay between the germline ends. CDR3 length equals 16 residues. The germline V gene encodes CDR1 SEHNR and CDR2 FQNEAQ (reference sequence). The CDR3 DNA is TGTGCCAGCAGCCCAGGTGGGGGGGGCCAAAACTATGGCTACACCTTC. It translates to CASSPGGGGQNYGYTF.

The chain joins TRBV5-1 to TRBJ2-3, with 8 bases that match TRBD2. CDR1 SGHRS and CDR2 YFSETQ come from the germline V gene. V dropped 6 bases and J dropped 3; count of bases not matched to a gene: 6. There are 14 residues in the CDR3. The CDR3 nucleotides are TGCGCCAGCAAATCGGGGGGGCGGACAGATACGCAGTATTTT. This codes for CASKSGGRTDTQYF.

The chain couples TRBV15 to TRBJ2-3; 9 bases fit TRBD1. This CDR3 contains 16 residues. Germline V CDR1 and CDR2: LNHNV, YYDKDF (reference sequence). V gave up 1 base and J gave up 2 bases; unmatched junction bases: 4. The CDR3 reads CATSRAYRGLTDTQYF. The CDR3 bases are TGTGCCACCAGCAGAGCTTACAGGGGGCTCACAGATACGCAGTATTTT.

The V gene is TRBV15, the J gene TRBJ1-4, with D possibly matching TRBD1 (5 bases). CDR3 length equals 14 residues. Trimming cost V 1 base and J 7 bases, with 10 bases left between them. CDR1 is LNHNV, CDR2 YYDKDF, per germline (reference sequence). The CDR3 region has the DNA TGTGCCACCAGCAGAGCGGGGGTTGGTGAAAAACTGTTTTTT. This codes for CATSRAGVGEKLFF.

The gene calls are TRBV27 and TRBJ2-2, with D perhaps matching TRBD2 (5 bases). The germline V gene has CDR1 MNHEY and CDR2 SMNVEV (reference sequence). This CDR3 contains 15 residues. V shed 7 bases and J shed 4 bases, with 16 bases lying between them. The CDR3, as DNA: TGTGCCAGCAAAACACTGAGGCTAGCCACCGGGGAGCTGTTTTTT. Encoded protein: CASKTLRLATGELFF.

V gene TRBV5-1 combines with J gene TRBJ2-6, with TRBD1 as a possible D gene (5 bases). Between the trimmed V and J ends, which lost 0 bases and 3 bases, there was a span of 13 bases. CDR3 length equals 17 residues. CDR1 is SGHRS and CDR2 is YFSETQ in the germline V gene. The CDR3 region is CASSLAVQGSGANVLTF. The CDR3 bases are TGCGCCAGCAGCTTGGCAGTCCAGGGAAGTGGGGCCAACGTCCTGACTTTC.

The chain carries TRBV25-1 and TRBJ1-6, with D possibly matching TRBD1 (6 bases). CDR3 length: 14 residues. Deletions cut 3 bases from V and 14 bases from J, with 17 bases between. CDR1 and CDR2 from the germline V gene are MGHDK and SYGVNS. CDR3 region: CASSERQAPRSLHF. The CDR3 coding sequence is TGTGCCAGCAGTGAGAGACAGGCCCCTAGGTCCCTCCACTTT.

This clone was seen a few times. The rearrangement joins TRBV5-1 to TRBJ2-3; TRBD1 is a possible D gene (5 bases). The germline V gene encodes CDR1 SGHRS and CDR2 YFSETQ. The CDR3 length is 14 residues. V was pared by 3 bases and J by 6 bases, with 14 bases between. CDR3 coding DNA: TGCGCCAGCAGCTCGGATGGGGCGAGTGATACGCAGTATTTT. Protein sequence: CASSSDGASDTQYF.

The rearrangement uses TRBV5-5 and TRBJ1-2; no reliable D call. The CDR3 contains 15 residues. Germline V gene data show CDR1 as SGHKS and CDR2 as YYEKEE (reference sequence). V shed 2 bases and J shed 0 bases, with 11 bases lying between them. This CDR3 reads CASSLAVSANYGYTF. DNA for the CDR3: TGTGCCAGCAGCTTAGCGGTTTCGGCTAACTATGGCTACACCTTC.

The V and J genes are TRBV9 and TRBJ2-2; a weak D match, TRBD2 (5 bases). The CDR3 runs to 17 residues. The germline V gene encodes CDR1 SGDLS and CDR2 YYNGEE. The V gene lost 3 bases and the J gene lost 1 base, with 16 bases spanning the gap. This chain's CDR3 is CASSALPFGGNTGELFF. CDR3 DNA sequence: TGTGCCAGCAGCGCCCTCCCCTTTGGAGGGAACACCGGGGAGCTGTTTTTT.

The CDR3 bases are TGCGCCAGCAGCCGCCTTACAGGGCAGAACACTGAAGCTTTCTTT. Amino acids: CASSRLTGQNTEAFF. The J gene is TRBJ1-1, the V gene TRBV4-3, with TRBD1 as a possible D gene (6 bases). Germline-derived CDR1 and CDR2 are LGHNA and YSLEER. The length of the CDR3 is 15 residues. Trimming stripped 4 bases from V and 1 base from J, with 13 bases between.

This sequence joins TRBV7-9 and TRBJ1-2, with 11 bases that match TRBD1. The germline V gene encodes CDR1 SEHNR and CDR2 FQNEAQ (reference sequence). V dropped 3 bases and J dropped 7; count of bases not matched to a gene: 4. The CDR3 is made up of 14 amino acids. CDR3 region: CASSFWDRGIGYTF. The CDR3 DNA is TGTGCCAGCAGCTTCTGGGACAGGGGGATTGGCTACACCTTC.